A selection of T cell receptor beta chains follows, all from one sample in a study of T cell responses to AZD1222 COVID-19 vaccine. The assay was immunoSEQ multiplex PCR, and TCRdb's table has in-frame clones only and misses some. The sample holds some 150,000 clones; 70% to 90% are singletons and the top ten take approximately 6.6%. This sample comprised peripheral blood, obtained after recovery from COVID-19. The receptors were gathered from an adult who had recovered from COVID-19. The CDR3 runs from the conserved cysteine through the conserved F or W. A D gene is named only where the DNA matches it firmly. Size is stated for part of the rows, as once, few or many counts, or as a class when the clone is expanded.

d_call clone_size j_call v_call cdr3_nt cdr3_aa
. . TRBJ2-7 TRBV5-1 TGCGCCAGCAGCTTGGCCCCCAGCGGAGTCTACGAGCAGTACTTC CASSLAPSGVYEQYF
. . TRBJ1-2 TRBV11-1 TGTGCCAGCAGCTTACAGACTAACTATGGCTACACCTTC CASSLQTNYGYTF
. . TRBJ2-7 TRBV12-3/TRBV12-4 TGTGCCAGCAGCCTCTATACCATCTACGAGCAGTACTTC CASSLYTIYEQYF
TRBD1 few TRBJ1-5 TRBV19 TGTGCCGTTAGACAGGGCTCGGGACAGCCCCAGCATTTT CAVRQGSGQPQHF
TRBD1 few TRBJ1-5 TRBV13 TGTGCCAGCAGCCTAGGCAGGGGGCCAAATCAGCCCCAGCATTTT CASSLGRGPNQPQHF
TRBD2 . TRBJ2-5 TRBV2 TGTGCCAGCAAGTGGGCGGGAGGGCCGGAGACCCAGTACTTC CASKWAGGPETQYF
TRBD1 . TRBJ2-5 TRBV2 TGTGCCAGCCCAAGAACGGGACAGGGTATAGAGACCCAGTACTTC CASPRTGQGIETQYF
TRBD1 . TRBJ1-1 TRBV6-4 TGTGCCAGCAGTGAGTCACAAGACAGGGTGACTGAAGCTTTCTTT CASSESQDRVTEAFF
. . TRBJ2-1 TRBV19 TGTGCCAGTAGTATAGGACGGTTACCCTCCTACAATGAGCAGTTCTTC CASSIGRLPSYNEQFF
TRBD2 . TRBJ2-7 TRBV7-2 TGTGCCAGCAGCTTGGGACTAGAGACCTACGAGCAGTACTTC CASSLGLETYEQYF
TRBD2 once TRBJ2-3 TRBV5-1 TGCGCCAGCAGCTTATTTACTACGGGGGGAGATACGCAGTATTTT CASSLFTTGGDTQYF
. once TRBJ2-5 TRBV27 TGTGCCAGCAGTTTATCGAGCAGGGGAGGAGAGACCCAGTACTTC CASSLSSRGGETQYF
. . TRBJ1-5 TRBV23-1 TGCGCCAGCAGTCAAGGACCGTCGGGCAATCAGCCCCAGCATTTT CASSQGPSGNQPQHF
. . TRBJ1-2 TRBV9 TGTGCCAGCAGCGTTCAGGACAGTTTAGTTGGAGGCTACACCTTC CASSVQDSLVGGYTF